This T cell receptor (beta chain) is from a study of long-term antiretroviral therapy in people with HIV (dated by TCRdb to between 2021 and 2024). Regarding the complete study: Collection of the earliest samples took place about a decade ahead of the 2015 WHO recommendation for immediate ART, at a time when ART was typically delayed until CD4 counts fell. A total of 192 cryopreserved PBMC samples were contributed to the cohort by 30 adults with confirmed HIV infection, with samples collected serially over a mean of approximately 6 years (range 1-12). No cross-contamination during QIAcube processing was seen in test extractions of a monoclonal T-cell line run alongside around 31 polyclonal samples. About 40% of the 30 participants with HIV were female. This retrospective serial study examined whether starting ART and sustained HIV suppression were associated with changes in the composition and diversity of the TRB repertoire in peripheral blood.

Inclusion was restricted to participants for whom at least one PBMC sample before ART initiation and at least two post-ART samples were available. Every participant with HIV received treatment in the United States of America. Before DNA extraction, cryopreserved samples of roughly 0.85-11 million PBMC were thawed and then washed. At the time of the earliest PBMC sample, participants with HIV were aged between about 20 and 54 years. Per participant, PBMC samples came from 1-4 timepoints prior to ART initiation and 2-8 timepoints following ART initiation, for a median of 7 samples. For every participant, serial HIV viral load, CD4+ T-cell count, ART history and demographic data were obtained. Genomic DNA was extracted from unsorted PBMC with a Qiagen kit on a QIAcube, with processing performed in batches of 12 samples. As regards this clone: Which antigen it targets is not known. The record has no base qualities; no much larger clone is one base away.

What the authors observed across the whole study: Unsorted PBMC were profiled instead of sorted CD4+ and CD8+ T cells because pre-ART samples had limited cell numbers. Expanded TRB clones identified before ART initiation dominated the repertoire across all time points, though the dominance fluctuated and decreased in many PLHIV after ART. Inferences about post-ART repertoire changes are limited because no data were available on ART adherence, viral resistance or therapy changes. Starting ART was linked to a significant rise in TRB diversity, yet even after long-term ART the diversity remained significantly lower than in transplant donor controls. HIV repertoires had narrower CDR3 length ranges than controls, and the network structure suggested an antigen-experienced repertoire that shifted only slightly toward naive after ART. Samples dated from about 2003 to 2018, and the ART regimens used may be less effective than current ones. Because PBMC availability was limited, only the TCR beta chain was sequenced, with no alpha chain pairing.

The immunoSEQ hsTCRB v3.0 assay was used at survey level resolution to sequence the TRB variable region. TRB sequencing targeted a depth of about 40,000-50,000 T-cell genomes per sample. TRB libraries were pooled and sequenced on an Illumina MiSeq using a v3 150-cycle kit. As for the original processing: Repertoire analysis was run in R within a reproducible Nextflow workflow that covered QC, data transformation and analysis. Custom analyses were implemented in LymphoSeq2, an R package for AIRR-Seq data exploration. After excluding several samples that yielded fewer than 5000 total TRB sequences, 150 to 200 HIV repertoires remained for analysis. Among the roughly 200 retained HIV repertoires, 59 were collected before ART initiation and fewer than 150 were collected after ART initiation. Each repertoire was downsampled to 5000 TRB nucleotide sequences, and summary statistics were averaged across 100 downsampling iterations. TRB sequences were retained for analysis only if CDR3 regions of at least seven amino acids were present. Diversity was measured with a Shannon entropy-derived clonality score and the Gini coefficient. In the repertoire networks, any two of the top 5000 CDR3 amino acid sequences were connected whenever the two sequences differed by an edit distance of one. For TRB CDR3 amino acid sequences, GLIPH2 was used to predict antigen specificity groups and MHC restriction. Known CMV, EBV, HIV or tissue antigen associations were flagged by matching CDR3 amino acid sequences against VDJdb and McPAS-TCR. Pre-ART, post-ART and control groups were compared with Wilcoxon signed-rank tests and Holm-Bonferroni correction. In TCRdb, the immuneACCESS table is reduced to in-frame sequences with V and J assigned. These tables do not hold every clone; where another copy was compared, an unresolved V gene accounts for under half, and the others remain unexplained. The DNA gave D and trimming, while V, J and clone size come from that table. The sample table lists 35,000 to 40,000 clones, 85% to 95% of them with a count of one. The ten largest clones add up to roughly 4% of the sample.

Trimmed from V: 5 bases; trimmed from J: 8 bases; junction bases lacking a gene match: 7. The CDR3 spans 15 residues, from the cysteine through the phenylalanine. Left in the record is the CDR3 DNA by itself, 45 bases read in frame from the first base. CDR1 LNHNV and CDR2 YYDKDF are derived from the germline V gene (reference sequence). The V and J segments used are TRBV15 and TRBJ2-1; 12 bases in the middle match TRBD1. Sequencing used unsorted PBMCs, obtained 4.1 years after starting antiretroviral therapy. The clonotype originates from a woman aged 45 to 65 with HIV. The DNA sequence is as follows: TGTGCCACCAGCGGCCGGGACAGGGGGCTACATGAGCAGTTCTTC. It translates to CATSGRDRGLHEQFF.